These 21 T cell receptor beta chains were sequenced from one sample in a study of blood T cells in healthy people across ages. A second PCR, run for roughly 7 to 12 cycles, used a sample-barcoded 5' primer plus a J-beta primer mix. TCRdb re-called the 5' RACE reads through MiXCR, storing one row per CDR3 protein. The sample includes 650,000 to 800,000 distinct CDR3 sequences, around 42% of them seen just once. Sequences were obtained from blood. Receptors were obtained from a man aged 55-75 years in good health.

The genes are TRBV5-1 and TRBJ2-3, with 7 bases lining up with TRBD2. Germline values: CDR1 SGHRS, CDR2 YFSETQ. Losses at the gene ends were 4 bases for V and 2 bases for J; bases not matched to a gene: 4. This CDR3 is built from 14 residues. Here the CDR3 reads CASSQSGDTDTQYF. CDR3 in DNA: TGCGCCAGCAGCCAGAGCGGGGACACAGATACGCAGTATTTT.

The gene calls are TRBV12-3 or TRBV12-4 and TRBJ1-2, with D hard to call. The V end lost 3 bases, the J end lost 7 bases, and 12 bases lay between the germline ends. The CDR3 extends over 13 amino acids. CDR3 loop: CASSLESWGGYTF. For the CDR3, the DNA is TGTGCCAGCAGTTTGGAAAGTTGGGGTGGCTACACCTTC.

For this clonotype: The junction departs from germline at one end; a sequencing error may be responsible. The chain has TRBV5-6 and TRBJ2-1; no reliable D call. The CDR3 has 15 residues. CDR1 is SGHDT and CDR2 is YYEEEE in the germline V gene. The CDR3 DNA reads TGTGCCAGCGGCTATGGCGCCCCAACCTACAATGAACAGTTCTTC. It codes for CASGYGAPTYNEQFF. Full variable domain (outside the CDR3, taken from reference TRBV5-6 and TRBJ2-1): DAGVTQSPTHLIKTRGQQVTLRCSPKSGHDTVSWYQQALGQGPQFIFQYYEEEERQRGNFPDRFSGHQFPNYSSELNVNALLLGDSALYLCASGYGAPTYNEQFFGPGTRLTVL.

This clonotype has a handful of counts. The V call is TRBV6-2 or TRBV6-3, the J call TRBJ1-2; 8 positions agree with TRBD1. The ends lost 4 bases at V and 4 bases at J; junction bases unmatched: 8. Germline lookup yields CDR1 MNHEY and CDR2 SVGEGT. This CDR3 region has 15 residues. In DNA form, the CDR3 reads TGTGCCAGCAGTTCCGCCTCAGGGGGCTCCTATGGCTACACCTTC. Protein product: CASSSASGGSYGYTF.

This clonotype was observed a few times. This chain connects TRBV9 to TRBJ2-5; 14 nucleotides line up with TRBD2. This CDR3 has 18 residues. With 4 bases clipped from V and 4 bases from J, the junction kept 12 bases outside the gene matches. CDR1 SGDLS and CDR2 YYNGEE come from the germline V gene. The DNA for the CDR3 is TGTGCCAGCAGCCCCGAGGGGGGGACTAGCGGGGGTGTAGAGACCCAGTACTTC. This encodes CASSPEGGTSGGVETQYF.

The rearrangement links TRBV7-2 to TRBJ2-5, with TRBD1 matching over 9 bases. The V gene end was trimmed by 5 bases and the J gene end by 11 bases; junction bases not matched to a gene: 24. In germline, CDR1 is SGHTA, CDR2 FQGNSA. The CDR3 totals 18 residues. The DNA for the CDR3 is TGTGCCAGCAGCCCCGGGACAGGGAGGACGGGGCCTAGGGGTGAGCAGTACTTC. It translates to CASSPGTGRTGPRGEQYF.

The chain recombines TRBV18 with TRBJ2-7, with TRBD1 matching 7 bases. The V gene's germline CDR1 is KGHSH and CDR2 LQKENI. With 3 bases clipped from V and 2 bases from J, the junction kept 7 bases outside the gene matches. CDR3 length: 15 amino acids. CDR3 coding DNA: TGTGCCAGCTCACCGTATACAGGGGAGACCTACGAGCAGTACTTC. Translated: CASSPYTGETYEQYF.

CDR3 nucleotide sequence: TGCGCCAGCGAGCCGAAGGGGCAGACAGATACGCAGTATTTT. Amino acid sequence: CASEPKGQTDTQYF. V and J are TRBV5-1 and TRBJ2-3; perhaps TRBD1 as D (5 bases). The CDR3 runs to 14 residues. Per the germline V gene, CDR1 is SGHRS and CDR2 is YFSETQ. Trimming shortened V by 7 bases and J by 3 bases, and 15 bases separated the two germline ends.

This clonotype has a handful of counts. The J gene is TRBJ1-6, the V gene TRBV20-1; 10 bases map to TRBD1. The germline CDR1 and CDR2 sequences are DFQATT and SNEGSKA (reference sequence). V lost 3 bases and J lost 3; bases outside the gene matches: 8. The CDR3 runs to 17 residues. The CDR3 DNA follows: TGCAGTGCTAGGCTGCTGACAGGGGGCCTCTATAATTCACCCCTCCACTTT. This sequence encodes CSARLLTGGLYNSPLHF.

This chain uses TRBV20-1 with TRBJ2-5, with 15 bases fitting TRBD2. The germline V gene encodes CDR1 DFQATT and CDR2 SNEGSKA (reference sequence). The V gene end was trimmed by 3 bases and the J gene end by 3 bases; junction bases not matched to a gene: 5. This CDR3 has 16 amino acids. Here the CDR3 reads CSASRTSGGAEETQYF. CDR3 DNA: TGCAGTGCTAGTAGGACTAGCGGGGGGGCCGAAGAGACCCAGTACTTC.

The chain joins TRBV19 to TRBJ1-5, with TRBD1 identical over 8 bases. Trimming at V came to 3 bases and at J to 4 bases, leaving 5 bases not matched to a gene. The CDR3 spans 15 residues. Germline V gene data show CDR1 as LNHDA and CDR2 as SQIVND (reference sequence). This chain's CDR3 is CASSIWGTGNQPQHF. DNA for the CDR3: TGTGCCAGTAGTATTTGGGGGACAGGTAATCAGCCCCAGCATTTT.

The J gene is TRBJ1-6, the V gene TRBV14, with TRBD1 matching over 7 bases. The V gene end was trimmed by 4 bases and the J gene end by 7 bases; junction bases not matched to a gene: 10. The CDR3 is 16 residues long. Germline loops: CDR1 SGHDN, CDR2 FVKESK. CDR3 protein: CASSLGIGTANSPLHF. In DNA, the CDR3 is TGTGCCAGCAGCCTTGGCATTGGGACAGCAAATTCACCCCTCCACTTT.

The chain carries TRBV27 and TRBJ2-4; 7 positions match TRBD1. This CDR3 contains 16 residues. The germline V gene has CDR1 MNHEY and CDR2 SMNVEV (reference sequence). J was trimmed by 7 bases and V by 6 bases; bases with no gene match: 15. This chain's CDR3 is CASSRTPGQFFNIQYF. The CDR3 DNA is TGTGCCAGCAGCCGAACGCCGGGACAGTTTTTTAACATTCAGTACTTC.

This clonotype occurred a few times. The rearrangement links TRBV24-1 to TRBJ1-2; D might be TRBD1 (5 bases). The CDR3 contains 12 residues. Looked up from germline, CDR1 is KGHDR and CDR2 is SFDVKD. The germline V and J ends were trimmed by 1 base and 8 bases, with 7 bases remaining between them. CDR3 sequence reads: CATSDFDSGYTF. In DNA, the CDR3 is TGTGCCACCAGTGATTTTGACAGCGGCTACACCTTC.

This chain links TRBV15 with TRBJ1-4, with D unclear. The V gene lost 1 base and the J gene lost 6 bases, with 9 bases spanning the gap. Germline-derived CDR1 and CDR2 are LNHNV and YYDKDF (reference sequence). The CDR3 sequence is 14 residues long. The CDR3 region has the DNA TGTGCCACCAGCAGAGTGAAGGGTTATGAAAAACTGTTTTTT. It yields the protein CATSRVKGYEKLFF. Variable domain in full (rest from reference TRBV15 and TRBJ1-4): DAMVIQNPRYQVTQFGKPVTLSCSQTLNHNVMYWYQQKSSQAPKLLFHYYDKDFNNEADTPDNFQSRRPNTSFCFLDIRSPGLGDTAMYLCATSRVKGYEKLFFGSGTQLSVL.

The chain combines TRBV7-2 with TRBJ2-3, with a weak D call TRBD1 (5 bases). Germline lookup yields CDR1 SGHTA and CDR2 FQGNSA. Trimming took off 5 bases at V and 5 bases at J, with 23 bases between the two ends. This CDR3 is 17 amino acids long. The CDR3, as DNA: TGTGCCAGCAGCCAATCTTGGACATTTAAGGCTAGAGATACGCAGTATTTT. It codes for CASSQSWTFKARDTQYF.

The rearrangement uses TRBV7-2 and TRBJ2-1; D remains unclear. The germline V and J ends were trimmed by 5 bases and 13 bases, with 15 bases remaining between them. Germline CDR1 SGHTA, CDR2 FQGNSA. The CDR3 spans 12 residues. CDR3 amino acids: CASSERRETQFF. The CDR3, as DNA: TGTGCCAGCAGCGAAAGGCGAGAGACCCAGTTCTTC. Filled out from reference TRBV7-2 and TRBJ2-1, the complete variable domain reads GAGVSQSPSNKVTEKGKDVELRCDPISGHTALYWYRQSLGQGLEFLIYFQGNSAPDKSGLPSDRFSAERTGGSVSTLTIQRTQQEDSAVYLCASSERRETQFFGPGTRLTVL.

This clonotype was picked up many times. The CDR3 DNA sequence: TGCAGCGTGAGGGTGGGGAGCTCCTACGAGCAGTACTTC. Protein: CSVRVGSSYEQYF. The chain is built from TRBV29-1 and TRBJ2-7; a weak D match, TRBD2 (5 bases). The germline CDR1 and CDR2 sequences are SQVTM and ANQGSEA. Trimming left V 6 bases short and J 0 bases short, with 12 bases between. The CDR3 extends over 13 amino acids.

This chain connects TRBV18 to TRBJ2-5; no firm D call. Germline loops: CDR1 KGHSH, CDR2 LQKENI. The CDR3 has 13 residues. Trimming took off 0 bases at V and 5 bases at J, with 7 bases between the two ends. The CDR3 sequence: CASSPPVRETQYF. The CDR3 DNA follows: TGTGCCAGCTCACCACCCGTCCGGGAGACCCAGTACTTC.

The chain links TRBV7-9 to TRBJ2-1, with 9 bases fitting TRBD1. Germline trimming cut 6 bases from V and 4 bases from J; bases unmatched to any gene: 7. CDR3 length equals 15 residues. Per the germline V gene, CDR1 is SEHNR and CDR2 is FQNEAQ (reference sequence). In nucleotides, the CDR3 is TGTGCCAGCAGAAAGGGGACAGGGTCATACAATGAGCAGTTCTTC. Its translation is CASRKGTGSYNEQFF.

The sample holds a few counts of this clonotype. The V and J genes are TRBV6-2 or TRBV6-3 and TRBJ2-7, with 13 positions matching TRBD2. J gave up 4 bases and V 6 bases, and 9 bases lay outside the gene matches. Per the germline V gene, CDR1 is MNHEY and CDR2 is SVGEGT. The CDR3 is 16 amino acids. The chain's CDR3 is CASSHAGTSGVYEQYF. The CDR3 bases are TGTGCCAGCAGCCACGCCGGGACTAGCGGGGTATACGAGCAGTACTTC.